The 24 T cell receptor beta chains below come from one sample, sequenced in a study of identical twins. TCRdb itself ran the 5' RACE reads through MiXCR, one entry per CDR3 protein. This sample has about 810,000 distinct CDR3 sequences; more than 9% occur once, and the top ten carry around 1.5%. Another study also made use of these data, one on yellow fever vaccine responses in identical twins.

The sequencing sample was made of PBMCs. These receptors were collected from a young woman in good health.

This clonotype was picked up a small number of times. The chain combines TRBV6-1 with TRBJ2-2; D is perhaps TRBD1 (6 bases). V was clipped by 10 bases and J by 5 bases, with 20 bases between them. The germline gives CDR1 MNHNS, CDR2 SASEGT. This CDR3 contains 15 residues. The CDR3: CATLDPRQATGELFF. In DNA, the CDR3 is TGTGCCACTTTGGATCCGAGACAGGCGACCGGGGAGCTGTTTTTT.

This clonotype came up many times. The chain employs TRBV25-1 and TRBJ2-4, with a weak D call TRBD2 (6 bases). Trimming took off 6 bases at V and 3 bases at J, with 12 bases between the two ends. This CDR3 spans 14 amino acids. CDR1 is MGHDK and CDR2 is SYGVNS in the germline V gene. The CDR3 loop reads CASRDGGSKNIQYF. CDR3 nucleotides: TGTGCCAGCAGGGATGGAGGGAGCAAAAACATTCAGTACTTC.

This clonotype was recorded many times. The chain uses TRBV11-2 and TRBJ2-5, with 7 bases that match TRBD2. The germline V gene has CDR1 SGHAT and CDR2 FQNNGV. J was trimmed by 7 bases and V by 0 bases; bases with no gene match: 11. The CDR3 extends over 16 amino acids. This chain's CDR3 is CASSLEVGRGTGTQYF. The CDR3 nucleotides read TGTGCCAGCAGCTTAGAAGTAGGGCGGGGGACCGGGACCCAGTACTTC.

This sequence joins TRBV10-3 and TRBJ2-3, with TRBD2 matching over 12 bases. Trimming at V came to 4 bases and at J to 3 bases, leaving 11 bases not matched to a gene. The CDR3 runs to 18 residues. The V gene's germline CDR1 is ENHRY and CDR2 SYGVKD. The CDR3 sequence is CAISGILAGGPGTDTQYF. DNA for the CDR3: TGTGCCATCAGTGGGATTCTAGCGGGGGGGCCTGGGACAGATACGCAGTATTTT.

The rearrangement joins TRBV29-1 to TRBJ2-1; possible D gene TRBD2, 6 bases. V was shortened by 7 bases and J by 3 bases, with 16 bases between the two germline ends. Germline loops: CDR1 SQVTM, CDR2 ANQGSEA. The CDR3 totals 14 residues. The CDR3 DNA follows: TGCAGCGCCACGGGACTCCTACTCTACAATGAGCAGTTCTTC. It encodes CSATGLLLYNEQFF.

This clonotype was seen a handful of times. This sequence joins TRBV6-1 and TRBJ1-1; 9 bases match TRBD1. Germline V lookup: CDR1 MNHNS, CDR2 SASEGT. V lost 6 bases and J lost 1; bases outside the gene matches: 6. This CDR3 region has 15 residues. The CDR3 here is CASRGQGLWNTEAFF. CDR3 DNA: TGTGCCAGCAGGGGACAGGGCCTTTGGAACACTGAAGCTTTCTTT.

This clonotype was found a few times. The chain uses TRBV28 and TRBJ1-1, with unresolved D. CDR3 length: 12 residues. CDR1 is MDHEN, CDR2 SYDVKM, per germline. V dropped 3 bases and J dropped 5 bases, with 7 bases sitting between them. The CDR3, as DNA: TGTGCCAGCAGTTTCCTCCAGACTGAAGCTTTCTTT. Its protein is CASSFLQTEAFF. The whole variable domain, remainder taken from reference TRBV28 and TRBJ1-1, is DVKVTQSSRYLVKRTGEKVFLECVQDMDHENMFWYRQDPGLGLRLIYFSYDVKMKEKGDIPEGYSVSREKKERFSLILESASTNQTSMYLCASSFLQTEAFFGQGTRLTVV.

Only a few counts were recorded for this clonotype. CDR3 DNA sequence: TGCAGCGTTGGCGATCCCGGGACAGTCTACAATGAGCAGTTCTTC. Translation: CSVGDPGTVYNEQFF. The J gene is TRBJ2-1, the V gene TRBV29-1; 7 nucleotides align to TRBD1. V gave up 4 bases and J gave up 3 bases; unmatched junction bases: 9. The CDR3 totals 15 residues. Per the germline V gene, CDR1 is SQVTM and CDR2 is ANQGSEA.

This clonotype was observed a few times. The chain uses TRBV7-9 and TRBJ1-1; D not resolved. Germline V gene data show CDR1 as SEHNR and CDR2 as FQNEAQ (reference sequence). V was shortened by 5 bases and J by 1 base, with 8 bases between the two germline ends. CDR3 length: 13 amino acids. This CDR3 reads CASSVTQNTEAFF. The DNA for the CDR3 is TGTGCCAGCAGCGTAACACAGAACACTGAAGCTTTCTTT.

The sample holds a few counts of this clonotype. The rearrangement uses TRBV7-2 and TRBJ1-3; no clear D. The CDR3 has 15 amino acids. Deletions cut 2 bases from V and 0 bases from J, with 8 bases between. Germline V gene lookup returns CDR1 SGHTA and CDR2 FQGNSA. The CDR3 nucleotides read TGTGCCAGCAGCTTACAGCACCTCTCTGGAAACACCATATATTTT. Translating gives CASSLQHLSGNTIYF.

In its sample, this clonotype was seen a few times. The chain employs TRBV25-1 and TRBJ1-1; TRBD1 matches 10 bases. Trimming cost V 9 bases and J 1 base; bases outside gene matches: 5. CDR1 is MGHDK, CDR2 SYGVNS, per germline. The CDR3 spans 14 residues. The CDR3 DNA reads as TGTGCCAGTAGGGGACAGGGGACGAACACTGAAGCTTTCTTT. This translates into CASRGQGTNTEAFF.

On this clonotype itself: A read error may account for a junction end that differs from germline. V gene TRBV6-2 or TRBV6-3 combines with J gene TRBJ2-1, with D possibly being TRBD2 (5 bases). CDR1 and CDR2 (germline): MNHEY, SVGEGT. The CDR3 consists of 14 residues. CDR3 protein: CASRGRRNYNEQSF. The CDR3 coding sequence is TGTGCCAGCCGCGGGCGGAGGAACTACAATGAGCAGTCCTTC.

There are a few counts of this clonotype. The CDR3 DNA sequence: TGTGCCACCAGTGGCGAGAACCATCCCGAGCAGTACTTC. Its protein is CATSGENHPEQYF. This chain links TRBV24-1 with TRBJ2-7; the D is unclear. CDR1 and CDR2 (germline): KGHDR, SFDVKD. Trimming removed 5 bases from V and 6 bases from J, with 13 bases in between. The CDR3 is 13 residues long.

This chain uses TRBV12-3 or TRBV12-4 with TRBJ2-3, with unresolved D. Trimming stripped 3 bases from V and 2 bases from J, with 9 bases between. The CDR3 is 14 residues long. In DNA form, the CDR3 reads TGTGCCAGCAGTTTCCGAGCTCCCACAGATACGCAGTATTTT. Its translation is CASSFRAPTDTQYF.

This clonotype was recorded a few times. The chain carries TRBV3-1 and TRBJ2-1; TRBD2 agrees at 12 bases. The V gene end was trimmed by 0 bases and the J gene end by 11 bases; junction bases not matched to a gene: 8. Germline V gene data show CDR1 as LGHDT and CDR2 as YNNKEL (reference sequence). This CDR3 region has 16 residues. CDR3 sequence (DNA): TGTGCCAGCAGCCAAGATTCCAAGCTAGCGGGAGGGAAGCAGTTCTTC. It codes for CASSQDSKLAGGKQFF.

With regard to this clonotype: Compared with germline, one end of the junction differs, possibly owing to a read error. The chain has TRBV12-3 or TRBV12-4 and TRBJ2-1, with 7 bases that match TRBD1. CDR3 size: 18 residues. The CDR3 loop is CTSSHQGVPGPTYNEQFF. CDR3 DNA sequence: TGTACCAGCAGTCACCAGGGGGTCCCGGGACCTACCTACAATGAGCAGTTCTTC.

This clonotype was seen a handful of times. The rearrangement links TRBV6-1 to TRBJ2-7; D gene uncertain. The CDR3 length is 14 residues. Germline assignment: CDR1 MNHNS and CDR2 SASEGT. Between the trimmed V and J ends, which lost 4 bases and 2 bases, there was a span of 12 bases. The CDR3 coding sequence is TGTGCCAGCAGTGCCCACCATATCCCCTACGAGCAGTACTTC. This encodes CASSAHHIPYEQYF.

The chain employs TRBV15 and TRBJ2-7, with 7 positions matching TRBD1. From germline, CDR1 is LNHNV and CDR2 YYDKDF (reference sequence). There are 14 residues in the CDR3. With 5 bases clipped from V and 0 bases from J, the junction kept 4 bases outside the gene matches. The CDR3 DNA sequence: TGTGCCACCAGCTTGGGACAGCTCTCCTACGAGCAGTACTTC. It translates to CATSLGQLSYEQYF.

This clonotype was observed at least ten times. Written as DNA, the CDR3 is TGTGCCAGCAGCGTGGGGCCCCCGAACACCGGGGAGCTGTTTTTT. Protein sequence: CASSVGPPNTGELFF. The rearrangement links TRBV9 to TRBJ2-2, with a weak D call TRBD1 (5 bases). Germline lookup yields CDR1 SGDLS and CDR2 YYNGEE. The CDR3 totals 15 residues. With 2 bases removed from V and 0 bases from J, the gap between germline ends came to 8 bases.

The rearrangement joins TRBV20-1 to TRBJ2-4; D unresolved. The V and J ends lost 0 bases and 6 bases respectively, with 12 bases between them. The CDR3 length is 14 residues. Germline assignment: CDR1 DFQATT and CDR2 SNEGSKA (reference sequence). The CDR3 coding sequence is TGCAGTGCTAGAGATCCCTTCATCGGAAACATTCAGTACTTC. Translating gives CSARDPFIGNIQYF.

This clonotype was seen a handful of times. The genes are TRBV13 and TRBJ1-2; D is unclear. CDR3 length: 15 amino acids. Germline CDR1 reads PRHDT; CDR2 reads FYEKMQ (reference sequence). V lost 5 bases and J 5 bases, leaving 18 bases between the germline ends. This chain's CDR3 is CASSPQARRGYGYTF. CDR3 nucleotide sequence: TGTGCCAGCAGCCCCCAGGCCCGGAGAGGGTATGGCTACACCTTC.

This clonotype was seen only a few times. The V and J genes are TRBV25-1 and TRBJ1-2, with TRBD1 matching 12 bases. The CDR3 covers 16 residues. Germline loops: CDR1 MGHDK, CDR2 SYGVNS. V lost 2 bases and J lost 2; bases outside the gene matches: 3. The CDR3 region has the DNA TGTGCCAGCAGTGAAGTCGGGACAGGGGGCAACTATGGCTACACCTTC. This sequence encodes CASSEVGTGGNYGYTF.

This rearrangement joins TRBV20-1 to TRBJ2-7, with D unresolved. CDR1 is DFQATT, CDR2 SNEGSKA, per germline (reference sequence). The CDR3 loop spans 12 amino acids. The V end lost 3 bases, the J end lost 7 bases, and 13 bases lay between the germline ends. This CDR3 reads CSASIEGFEQYF. The CDR3 nucleotides are TGCAGTGCTAGCATCGAAGGCTTTGAGCAGTACTTC.

This clonotype has more than one count but fewer than ten. The chain recombines TRBV5-5 with TRBJ2-7, with TRBD1 identical over 7 bases. This CDR3 has 13 amino acids. Losses at the gene ends were 0 bases for V and 9 bases for J; bases not matched to a gene: 6. Germline CDR1 and CDR2: SGHKS and YYEKEE (reference sequence). The CDR3 sequence is CASSLGDRVGQYV. Written as DNA, the CDR3 is TGTGCCAGCAGCTTGGGCGACAGGGTAGGGCAGTACGTC.